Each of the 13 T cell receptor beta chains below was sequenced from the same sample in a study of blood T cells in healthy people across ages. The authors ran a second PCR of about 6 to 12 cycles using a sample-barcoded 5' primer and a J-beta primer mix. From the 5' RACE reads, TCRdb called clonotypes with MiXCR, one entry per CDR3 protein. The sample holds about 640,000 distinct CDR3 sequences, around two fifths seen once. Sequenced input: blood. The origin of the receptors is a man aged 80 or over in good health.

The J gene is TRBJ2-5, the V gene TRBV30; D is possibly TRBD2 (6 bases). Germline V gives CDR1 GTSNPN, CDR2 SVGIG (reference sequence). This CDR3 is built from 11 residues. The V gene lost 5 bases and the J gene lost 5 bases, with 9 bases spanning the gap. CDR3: CAWGDFETQYF. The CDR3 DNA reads TGTGCCTGGGGGGACTTTGAGACCCAGTACTTC.

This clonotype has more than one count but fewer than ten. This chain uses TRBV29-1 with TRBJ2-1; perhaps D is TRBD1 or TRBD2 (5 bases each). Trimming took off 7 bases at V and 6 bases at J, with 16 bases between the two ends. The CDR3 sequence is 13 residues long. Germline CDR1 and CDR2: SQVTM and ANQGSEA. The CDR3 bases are TGCAGCGGAAAGAGGGGATCCAGCAATGAGCAGTTCTTC. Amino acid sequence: CSGKRGSSNEQFF.

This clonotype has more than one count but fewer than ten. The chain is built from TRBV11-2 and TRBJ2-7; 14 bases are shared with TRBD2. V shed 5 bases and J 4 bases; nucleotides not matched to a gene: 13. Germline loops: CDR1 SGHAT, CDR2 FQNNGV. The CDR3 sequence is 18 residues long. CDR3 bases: TGTGCCAGCAGCCTCTTGGGGACTAGCGGGAGAGGATTATACGAGCAGTACTTC. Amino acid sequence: CASSLLGTSGRGLYEQYF.

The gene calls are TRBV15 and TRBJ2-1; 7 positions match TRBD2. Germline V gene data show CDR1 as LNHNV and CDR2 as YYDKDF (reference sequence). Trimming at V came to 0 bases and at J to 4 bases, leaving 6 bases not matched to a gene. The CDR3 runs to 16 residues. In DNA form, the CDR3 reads TGTGCCACCAGCAGAGATGGAACGGGACTATACAATGAGCAGTTCTTC. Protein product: CATSRDGTGLYNEQFF.

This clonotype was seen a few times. CDR3 amino acids: CSASGTGSSGANVLTF. The CDR3 DNA reads TGCAGTGCTTCCGGGACAGGTTCCTCTGGGGCCAACGTCCTGACTTTC. The chain is built from TRBV20-1 and TRBJ2-6; the match to TRBD1 covers 8 bases. J lost 0 bases, V lost 5 bases, and 6 bases had no gene match. Germline V gene sequence: CDR1 DFQATT, CDR2 SNEGSKA (reference sequence). The CDR3 is made up of 16 amino acids.

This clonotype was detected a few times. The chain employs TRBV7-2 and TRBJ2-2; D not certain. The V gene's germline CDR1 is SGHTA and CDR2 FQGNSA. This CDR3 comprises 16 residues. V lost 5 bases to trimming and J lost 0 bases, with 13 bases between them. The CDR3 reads CASSLYRPPNTGELFF. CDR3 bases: TGTGCCAGCAGCCTCTACCGGCCCCCGAACACCGGGGAGCTGTTTTTT.

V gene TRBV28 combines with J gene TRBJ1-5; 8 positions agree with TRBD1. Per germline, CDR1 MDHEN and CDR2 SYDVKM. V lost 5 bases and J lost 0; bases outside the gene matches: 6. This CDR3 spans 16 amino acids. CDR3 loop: CASSRTGGRSNQPQHF. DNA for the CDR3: TGTGCCAGCAGTCGAACAGGGGGACGTAGCAATCAGCCCCAGCATTTT. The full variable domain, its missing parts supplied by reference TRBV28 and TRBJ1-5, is DVKVTQSSRYLVKRTGEKVFLECVQDMDHENMFWYRQDPGLGLRLIYFSYDVKMKEKGDIPEGYSVSREKKERFSLILESASTNQTSMYLCASSRTGGRSNQPQHFGDGTRLSIL.

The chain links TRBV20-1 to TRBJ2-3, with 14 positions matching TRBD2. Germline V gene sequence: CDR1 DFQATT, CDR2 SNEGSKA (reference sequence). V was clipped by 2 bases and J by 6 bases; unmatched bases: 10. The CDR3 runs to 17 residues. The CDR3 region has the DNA TGCAGTGCTAGACCCGTCGGACTAGCGGGGGGATTGGATACGCAGTATTTT. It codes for CSARPVGLAGGLDTQYF.

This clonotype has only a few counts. CDR3 bases: TGTGCCAGCACGGACTTACAGGAGCCGAGCAATCAGCCCCAGCATTTT. Protein sequence: CASTDLQEPSNQPQHF. The chain uses TRBV6-6 and TRBJ1-5, with D maybe TRBD1 (5 bases). The length of the CDR3 is 16 residues. The germline V and J ends were trimmed by 7 bases and 1 base, with 17 bases remaining between them. Germline CDR1 and CDR2: MNHNY and SVGAGI (reference sequence).

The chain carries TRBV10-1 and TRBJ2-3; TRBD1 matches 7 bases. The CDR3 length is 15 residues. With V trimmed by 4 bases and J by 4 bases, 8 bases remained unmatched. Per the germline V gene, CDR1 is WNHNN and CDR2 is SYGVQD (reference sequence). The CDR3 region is CASSGDSWRADTQYF. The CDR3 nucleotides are TGCGCCAGCAGTGGGGACAGTTGGCGGGCAGATACGCAGTATTTT.

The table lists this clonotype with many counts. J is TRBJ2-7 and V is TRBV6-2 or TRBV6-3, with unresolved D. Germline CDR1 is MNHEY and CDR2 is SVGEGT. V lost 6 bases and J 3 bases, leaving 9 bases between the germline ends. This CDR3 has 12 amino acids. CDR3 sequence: CASSNARYEQYF. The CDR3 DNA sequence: TGTGCCAGCAGCAACGCCCGCTACGAGCAGTACTTC.

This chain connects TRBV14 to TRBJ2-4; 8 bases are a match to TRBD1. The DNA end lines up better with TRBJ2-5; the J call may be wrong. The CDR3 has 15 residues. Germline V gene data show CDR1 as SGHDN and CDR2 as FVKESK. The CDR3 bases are TGTGCCAGCAGCCCGGGACAGGTTAGGACGGAGACCCAGTACTTC. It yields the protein CASSPGQVRTETQYF.

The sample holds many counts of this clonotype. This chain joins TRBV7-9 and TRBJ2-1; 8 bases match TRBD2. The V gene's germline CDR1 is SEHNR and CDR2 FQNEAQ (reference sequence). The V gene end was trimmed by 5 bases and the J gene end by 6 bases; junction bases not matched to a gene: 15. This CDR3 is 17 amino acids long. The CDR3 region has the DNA TGTGCCAGCAGCCCCCCCGGAGCGGGAGAGAGACGCAATGAGCAGTTCTTC. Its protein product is CASSPPGAGERRNEQFF.